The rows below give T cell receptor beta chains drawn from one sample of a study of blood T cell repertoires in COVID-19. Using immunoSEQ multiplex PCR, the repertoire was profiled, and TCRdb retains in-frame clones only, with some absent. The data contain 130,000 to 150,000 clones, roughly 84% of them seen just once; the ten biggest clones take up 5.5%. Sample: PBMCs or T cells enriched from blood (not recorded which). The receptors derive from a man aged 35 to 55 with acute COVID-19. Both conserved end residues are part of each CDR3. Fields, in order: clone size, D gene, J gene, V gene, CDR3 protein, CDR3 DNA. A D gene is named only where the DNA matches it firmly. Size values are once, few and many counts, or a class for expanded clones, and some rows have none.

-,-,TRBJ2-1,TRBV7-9,CASSGEKKEQFF,TGTGCCAGCAGCGGGGAGAAAAAAGAACAGTTCTTC
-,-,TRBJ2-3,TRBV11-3,CASSSDSSDTQYF,TGTGCCAGCAGCTCGGACTCCTCAGATACGCAGTATTTT
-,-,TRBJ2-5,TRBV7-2,CASSHQETQYF,TGTGCCAGCAGCCATCAAGAGACCCAGTACTTC
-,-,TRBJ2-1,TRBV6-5,CASENLLTYNEQFF,TGTGCCAGCGAAAACCTCCTAACCTACAATGAGCAGTTCTTC
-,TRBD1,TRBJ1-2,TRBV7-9,CASSLGTGATNYGYTF,TGTGCCAGCAGCTTAGGGACAGGAGCTACAAACTATGGCTACACCTTC
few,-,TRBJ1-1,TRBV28,CASSFRNREAFF,TGTGCCAGCAGTTTTCGAAACAGAGAAGCTTTCTTT
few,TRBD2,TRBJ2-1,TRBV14,CASSQTPSGISNEQFF,TGTGCCAGCAGCCAAACCCCTAGCGGGATAAGCAATGAGCAGTTCTTC
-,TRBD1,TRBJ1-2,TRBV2,CASRTRTGNYGYTF,TGTGCCAGCAGGACCCGGACAGGGAACTATGGCTACACCTTC
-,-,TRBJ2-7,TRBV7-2,CASSLAQGHEQYF,TGTGCCAGCAGCTTAGCGCAGGGGCACGAGCAGTACTTC
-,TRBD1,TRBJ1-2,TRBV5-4,CASSPETGGKDGYTF,TGTGCCAGCAGCCCCGAGACAGGGGGCAAGGATGGCTACACCTTC
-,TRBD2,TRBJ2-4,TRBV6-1,CASSEAATSVGKNIQYF,TGTGCCAGCAGTGAAGCTGCAACTAGCGTAGGCAAAAACATTCAGTACTTC
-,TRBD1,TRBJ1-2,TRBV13,CASSWGTANYGYTF,TGTGCCAGCAGCTGGGGGACAGCTAACTATGGCTACACCTTC
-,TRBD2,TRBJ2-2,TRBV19,CASSMLREGHGELFF,TGTGCCAGTAGTATGCTGAGGGAGGGCCACGGGGAGCTGTTTTTT
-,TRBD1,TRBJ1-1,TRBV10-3,CAITFDRGHTEAFF,TGTGCCATCACTTTTGACAGGGGGCACACTGAAGCTTTCTTT
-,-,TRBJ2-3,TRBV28,CASRLRDSLGTDTQYF,TGTGCCAGCAGACTGCGGGACTCCCTCGGCACAGATACGCAGTATTTT
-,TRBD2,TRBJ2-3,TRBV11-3,CASSPSSGRAKSDTQYF,TGTGCCAGCAGCCCATCTAGCGGGAGGGCCAAGTCAGATACGCAGTATTTT
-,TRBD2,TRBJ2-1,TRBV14,CASSLPPTSGYNEQFF,TGTGCCAGCAGCCTTCCTCCGACTAGCGGATACAATGAGCAGTTCTTC
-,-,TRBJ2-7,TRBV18,CASSPGSSYEQYF,TGTGCCAGCTCACCGGGGAGCTCCTACGAGCAGTACTTC
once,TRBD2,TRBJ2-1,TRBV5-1,CASSVGLAGGISSYNEQFF,TGCGCCAGCAGCGTCGGACTAGCGGGGGGCATAAGCTCCTACAATGAGCAGTTCTTC
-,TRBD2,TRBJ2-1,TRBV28,CASDRGTSGGGEQFF,TGTGCCAGCGACAGGGGGACTAGCGGGGGCGGGGAGCAGTTCTTC
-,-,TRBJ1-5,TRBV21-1,CASSKAQANQPQHF,TGTGCCAGCAGCAAAGCGCAGGCCAATCAGCCCCAGCATTTT
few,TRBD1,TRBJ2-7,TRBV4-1,CASSPGQGGSYEQYF,TGCGCCAGCAGCCCCGGACAGGGTGGGTCCTACGAGCAGTACTTC
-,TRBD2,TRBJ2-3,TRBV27,CASRFSREGRDTQYF,TGTGCCAGCAGATTCTCACGGGAGGGCAGGGATACGCAGTATTTT
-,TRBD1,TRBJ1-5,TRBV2,CASSTGQGAQHF,TGTGCCAGCAGTACCGGACAGGGGGCTCAGCATTTT
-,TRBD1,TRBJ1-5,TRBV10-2,CASSSGQLNQPQHF,TGCGCCAGCAGCTCGGGACAGCTCAATCAGCCCCAGCATTTT
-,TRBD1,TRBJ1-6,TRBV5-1,CASSLFSDRGNSPLHF,TGCGCCAGCAGCTTGTTTTCCGACAGGGGTAATTCACCCCTCCACTTT
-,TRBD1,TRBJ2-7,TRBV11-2,CASSLTGVLPSYEQYF,TGTGCCAGCAGCTTAACAGGGGTACTCCCCTCCTACGAGCAGTACTTC
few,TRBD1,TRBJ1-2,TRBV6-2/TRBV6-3,CASSTRRQGKYGYTF,TGTGCCAGCAGCACCCGCCGACAGGGAAAATATGGCTACACCTTC
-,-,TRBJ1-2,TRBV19,CASSPQKGVQDTF,TGTGCCAGTAGTCCCCAAAAAGGAGTACAGGACACCTTC
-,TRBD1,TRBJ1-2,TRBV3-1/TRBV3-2,CASRIQGDYGYTF,TGTGCCAGCAGGATACAGGGGGACTATGGCTACACCTTC
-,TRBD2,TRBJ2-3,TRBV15,CATSRVVAGGADTQYF,TGTGCCACCAGCAGGGTAGTAGCGGGGGGTGCAGATACGCAGTATTTT
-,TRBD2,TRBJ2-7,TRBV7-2,CASRLDVAGETEQYF,TGTGCCAGCAGACTAGACGTAGCGGGAGAAACCGAGCAGTACTTC
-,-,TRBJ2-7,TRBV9,CASSAAGNLYEQYF,TGTGCCAGCAGCGCAGCCGGGAACCTTTACGAGCAGTACTTC
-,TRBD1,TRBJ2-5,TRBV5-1,CASSFAPGTGHQETQYF,TGCGCCAGCAGCTTTGCACCGGGGACAGGGCACCAAGAGACCCAGTACTTC
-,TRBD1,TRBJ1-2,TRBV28,CASSIQQGGTGGFGYTF,TGTGCCAGCAGTATCCAACAAGGTGGGACAGGGGGCTTTGGCTACACCTTC
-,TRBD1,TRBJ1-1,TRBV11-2,CASSLVRQGDTEAFF,TGTGCCAGCAGCTTAGTAAGACAGGGGGACACTGAAGCTTTCTTT
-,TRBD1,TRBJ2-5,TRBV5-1,CASSLAQGRETQYF,TGCGCCAGCAGCTTGGCACAGGGGAGAGAGACCCAGTACTTC
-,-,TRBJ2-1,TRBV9,CASSAAGSVDEQFF,TGTGCCAGCAGCGCGGCCGGGTCGGTCGATGAGCAGTTCTTC
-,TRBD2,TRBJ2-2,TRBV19,CASQAPRLAGGLIESNTGELFF,TGTGCCAGCCAAGCCCCGCGACTAGCGGGGGGACTAATAGAATCGAACACCGGGGAGCTGTTTTTT
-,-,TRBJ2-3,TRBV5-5,CASSFRRESTDTQYF,TGTGCCAGCAGCTTTAGACGGGAGAGCACAGATACGCAGTATTTT